This T cell receptor (beta chain) derives from a study of control samples from healthy donors and cancer patients. Germline CDR1 SGHTA, CDR2 FQGNSA. The CDR3 spans 14 residues. The ends were cut back, 8 bases at V and 0 bases at J, with 12 bases in the middle. Using immunoSEQ multiplex PCR, the repertoire was profiled, and TCRdb retains in-frame clones only, with some absent. The sample comprises about 130,000 clones, 85% to 95% of which are singletons, and approximately 15% rests with the top ten. The chain employs TRBV7-2 and TRBJ2-3; D assignment may be TRBD1 or TRBD2 (6 bases each). This TCR was recovered from a man aged 55 to 70 with colorectal cancer. The specimen sequenced was PBMCs. The CDR3 DNA reads TGTGCCAGCCGCCAGGGGACTAGCACAGATACGCAGTATTTT. It yields the protein CASRQGTSTDTQYF.